This T cell receptor (beta chain) originates from a study of blood T cell repertoires in COVID-19 (TCRdb year 2020). Broadly, across the study: Collaborator samples came from the United States, Italy and Spain and covered acute and convalescent phases of COVID-19. The repertoires were released in a freely available public database intended as a resource for research on the immune response to SARS-CoV-2. The material from the prospective study consisted of cDNA or gDNA derived from T cells, B-cell-depleted T cells, or PBMCs. Where available, HLA class I and class II types were taken from metadata supplied by the sample provider and were not determined by assay-based typing. Deeply sampled blood TCRbeta repertoires from subjects exposed to, actively infected with, or recovered from COVID-19 were included in the dataset. The sample metadata nearly always contained a de-identified subject ID, COVID-19 status, age in years and sex. The samples were drawn from two sources: the first 160 participants of the ongoing ImmuneRACE study, and over 1,000 subjects contributed by 6 global collaborators. Results the study describes overall, beyond this receptor: How much clinical and demographic metadata was included differed by source and by participant, and the metadata was provided uncurated.

The CDR1 and CDR2 encoded by the germline V gene (reference sequence) are PRHDT and FYEKMQ. V is pared back by 1 base and J by 4 bases, with 16 bases lying between the germline termini. The CDR3 contains 16 residues, cysteine and phenylalanine counted. Only the CDR3 DNA stays, 48 bases, in frame from base 1. The immunoSEQ Assay, a bias-controlled multiplex PCR, was used to amplify TCRbeta CDR3 regions from genomic DNA. Turning to the authors' computational methods: The number of nucleated cells in each sample was estimated by amplification of reference gene primers within the assay. To quantify the absolute abundance of each unique TCRbeta CDR3 rearrangement, sequence reads were collapsed and filtered. For each sample, productive Simpson clonality was calculated by taking the square root of Simpson's diversity index across productive rearrangements. Imported from immuneACCESS, the table was reduced by TCRdb to in-frame sequences with V and J called. These copies leave out some clones; in studies compared against another copy, an unresolved V gene accounts for under half, and the cause of the remainder is not known. The V and J calls and clone size are taken from that table; D and trimming were inferred from the DNA. The sample table holds 200,000 to 250,000 clones, of which roughly nine tenths were seen once. Roughly 12% of the sample comes from the top ten.

In the case of this clone: It has no known antigen specificity. Base qualities are not provided; no much larger clone lies one nucleotide away.

A second Seattle source provided samples from volunteer blood donors who had recovered from COVID-19. Whole blood was collected in K2EDTA tubes by collaborating institutions according to the institutions' own protocols. Collaborator samples were shipped for TCRbeta analysis as frozen whole blood, isolated PBMCs, or DNA extracted from either sample type. This TCR derives from a woman under 30 who had recovered from COVID-19. Sequenced input: peripheral blood. This chain joins TRBV13 to TRBJ2-5; TRBD1 could be the D gene, as 6 bases match. CDR3 loop: CASSLARGRGRETQYF. The DNA is as follows: TGTGCCAGCAGCTTAGCCAGGGGCAGGGGAAGAGAGACCCAGTACTTC.